The 27 T cell receptor beta chains in this list originate from one sample, sequenced in a study of cytomegalovirus exposure and HLA in healthy donors. Both 60 Vbeta primers and 13 Jbeta primers went into the PCR. Produced via immunoSEQ multiplex PCR; TCRdb's table is partial and in-frame only. The profile shows around 100,000 clones, 63% of them singletons. Sequencing was performed on PBMCs. Source of these receptors: a human donor in good health.

The chain couples TRBV2 to TRBJ1-4; 11 bases align to TRBD1. CDR3 size: 15 residues. V lost 6 bases and J lost 2; bases outside the gene matches: 2. Germline V lookup: CDR1 SNHLY, CDR2 FYNNEI. CDR3: CASSRDRGTNEKLFF. The CDR3 nucleotides are TGTGCCAGCAGCCGGGACAGGGGGACTAATGAAAAACTGTTTTTT.

The chain carries TRBV5-1 and TRBJ2-5; D not certain. CDR1 and CDR2 from the germline V gene are SGHRS and YFSETQ. This CDR3 has 12 amino acids. The V end was cut by 0 bases, the J end by 4 bases, with 4 bases between. The CDR3 sequence: CASSLELETQYF. The CDR3 DNA sequence: TGCGCCAGCAGCTTGGAACTAGAGACCCAGTACTTC.

This sequence joins TRBV29-1 and TRBJ2-1; 7 bases align to TRBD2. CDR3 length: 10 residues. Germline loops: CDR1 SQVTM, CDR2 ANQGSEA. The trim removed 7 bases at V and 7 bases at J, leaving 1 base unmatched. CDR3 in amino acids: CSAGGNEQFF. The CDR3, as DNA: TGCAGCGCCGGGGGGAATGAGCAGTTCTTC.

As DNA, the CDR3 is TGCGCCAGCAGCCGCTACGGGGGACAGGGCCAAGAGACCCAGTACTTC. This gives the protein CASSRYGGQGQETQYF. This chain uses TRBV4-1 with TRBJ2-5; TRBD1 aligns across 9 bases. The J segment lost 1 base and the V segment lost 4 bases, leaving 7 bases of the junction unmatched. Germline CDR1 MGHRA, CDR2 YSYEKL. The CDR3 loop spans 16 amino acids.

Details on this clone: Compared with germline, one end of the junction differs, possibly owing to a read error. The J gene is TRBJ2-1, the V gene TRBV19, with D unclear. CDR1 is LNHDA and CDR2 is SQIVND in the germline V gene (reference sequence). The CDR3 sequence is 13 residues long. DNA of the CDR3: TGTGCCAGTAGTATTCACTCCAACAATGAGCAGTTCTTC. Translation: CASSIHSNNEQFF.

This chain joins TRBV28 and TRBJ2-7, with D unclear. The CDR3 loop spans 12 amino acids. V was clipped by 5 bases and J by 7 bases, with 12 bases between them. In germline, CDR1 is MDHEN, CDR2 SYDVKM. CDR3 bases: TGTGCCAGCAGTCTTCCGGGTGGGGAGCAGTACTTC. Translated, it gives CASSLPGGEQYF.

The chain employs TRBV7-6 and TRBJ1-1; D gene unclear. The CDR3 sequence is 12 residues long. V was cut by 7 bases and J by 0 bases, with 6 bases left in between. Germline values: CDR1 SGHVS, CDR2 FNYEAQ. The CDR3 sequence is CASKGVNTEAFF. Written as DNA, the CDR3 is TGTGCCAGCAAAGGAGTGAACACTGAAGCTTTCTTT.

This clone was seen a single time. The chain couples TRBV19 to TRBJ2-7; maybe TRBD1 (5 bases). CDR1 and CDR2 from the germline V gene are LNHDA and SQIVND (reference sequence). V was shortened by 5 bases and J by 1 base, with 9 bases between the two germline ends. There are 13 residues in the CDR3. CDR3 nucleotides: TGTGCCAGTAGTCAACAGGCGTCCTACGAGCAGTACTTC. Amino acid sequence: CASSQQASYEQYF.

The chain couples TRBV4-2 to TRBJ2-3, with 7 bases identical to TRBD2. The V gene end was trimmed by 2 bases and the J gene end by 2 bases; junction bases not matched to a gene: 13. This CDR3 has 18 amino acids. CDR1 is LGHNA, CDR2 YNFKEQ, per germline. The CDR3 nucleotides read TGTGCCAGCAGCCAATTGTCGTTCTCAGCGGGGATCACAGATACGCAGTATTTT. Its translation: CASSQLSFSAGITDTQYF.

In this sample, this clone turned up once. This rearrangement joins TRBV30 to TRBJ1-1; 10 bases line up with TRBD1. The CDR3 sequence is 13 residues long. V lost 1 base to trimming and J lost 6 bases; unmatched junction nucleotides: 2. In germline, CDR1 is GTSNPN, CDR2 SVGIG (reference sequence). CDR3 sequence reads: CAWSGGTGAEAFF. Written as DNA, the CDR3 is TGTGCCTGGAGTGGTGGGACAGGGGCTGAAGCTTTCTTT.

Notes on this clone: A junction end diverges from the germline sequence, so it may reflect a read error. The V call is TRBV7-9, the J call TRBJ2-7; unclear D gene. The CDR3 has 13 residues. CDR1 and CDR2 from the germline V gene are SEHNR and FQNEAQ (reference sequence). The chain's CDR3 is CSSSFNSFYEQYF. CDR3 sequence (DNA): TGTTCCAGCAGCTTTAACAGCTTCTACGAGCAGTACTTC.

This clone has more than one count but fewer than ten. The chain couples TRBV9 to TRBJ1-2; 7 bases fit TRBD1. The CDR3 runs 15 residues. Per the germline V gene, CDR1 is SGDLS and CDR2 is YYNGEE. The V gene end was trimmed by 4 bases and the J gene end by 2 bases; junction bases not matched to a gene: 8. Here the CDR3 reads CASSPRQGLNYGYTF. In DNA, the CDR3 is TGTGCCAGCAGCCCAAGACAGGGTCTGAACTATGGCTACACCTTC.

This chain links TRBV5-4 with TRBJ2-7, with 7 bases aligning to TRBD2. The CDR3 totals 15 residues. Per the germline V gene, CDR1 is SGHNT and CDR2 is YYREEE (reference sequence). V trimming: 0 bases; J trimming: 2 bases; junction bases outside the gene matches: 5. The CDR3 DNA reads as TGTGCCAGCAGCTTGGCCGTTGGGAGGGCCTACGAGCAGTACTTC. It translates to CASSLAVGRAYEQYF.

This chain joins TRBV10-3 and TRBJ2-1; tentative D call: TRBD2 (6 bases). The CDR3 totals 13 residues. Trimming cost V 6 bases and J 5 bases, with 11 bases left between them. Germline V gene sequence: CDR1 ENHRY, CDR2 SYGVKD. The CDR3 DNA follows: TGTGCCATCAGACGTCTAGCGAACAATGAGCAGTTCTTC. Its protein product is CAIRRLANNEQFF.

This chain connects TRBV29-1 to TRBJ2-7; 10 bases line up with TRBD2. This CDR3 region has 13 residues. The V and J ends lost 4 bases and 0 bases, in that order; junction bases with no gene match: 0. The germline V gene has CDR1 SQVTM and CDR2 ANQGSEA. Here the CDR3 DNA reads TGCAGCGTTGGACTAGCGGGCTCCTACGAGCAGTACTTC. Its translation: CSVGLAGSYEQYF.

This chain uses TRBV4-1 with TRBJ2-2, with TRBD2 matching over 8 bases. CDR3 length: 14 amino acids. The V segment lost 3 bases and the J segment 6 bases; nucleotides outside the gene matches: 3. CDR1 and CDR2 (germline): MGHRA, YSYEKL. DNA of the CDR3: TGCGCCAGCAGCCATGGACTAGCCCCCGGGGAGCTGTTTTTT. Protein: CASSHGLAPGELFF.

This clone was seen a few times. This chain connects TRBV30 to TRBJ1-6; D gene ambiguous. The CDR3 is 13 amino acids. Per germline, CDR1 GTSNPN and CDR2 SVGIG (reference sequence). Trimming shortened V by 4 bases and J by 9 bases, and 13 bases separated the two germline ends. Here the CDR3 reads CAWTPLRVSPLHF. In DNA, the CDR3 is TGTGCCTGGACCCCCCTGAGGGTTTCACCCCTCCACTTT.

This clone was seen more than once but under ten times. This chain uses TRBV6-1 with TRBJ1-2, with a possible D match to TRBD1 (6 bases). The germline CDR1 and CDR2 sequences are MNHNS and SASEGT. The CDR3 spans 15 residues. V lost 0 bases and J lost 4, with 12 bases in between. CDR3 in DNA: TGTGCCAGCAGTGAAGCAAGGGGGGAGGGCTATGGCTACACCTTC. It is translated as CASSEARGEGYGYTF.

This clone showed up just a few times. The J gene is TRBJ1-2, the V gene TRBV14; TRBD1 is a possible D gene (6 bases). There are 16 residues in the CDR3. Looked up from germline, CDR1 is SGHDN and CDR2 is FVKESK. V was trimmed by 4 bases and J by 4 bases, leaving 19 bases between them. As DNA, the CDR3 is TGTGCCAGCAGCCCCTCCCACGGCCGGACAGCCTATGGCTACACCTTC. This encodes CASSPSHGRTAYGYTF.

The genes are TRBV9 and TRBJ1-2; D not resolved. The CDR3 extends over 15 amino acids. The germline CDR1 and CDR2 sequences are SGDLS and YYNGEE. Between the trimmed V and J ends, which lost 3 bases and 2 bases, there was a span of 14 bases. CDR3: CASSASGGWNYGYTF. CDR3 bases: TGTGCCAGCAGCGCCTCAGGAGGGTGGAACTATGGCTACACCTTC.

The chain is built from TRBV5-1 and TRBJ2-1, with TRBD2 identical over 13 bases. V dropped 2 bases and J dropped 6; count of bases not matched to a gene: 5. The CDR3 has 16 residues. Germline lookup yields CDR1 SGHRS and CDR2 YFSETQ. The DNA of the CDR3 is TGCGCCAGCAGCTTACTGGGACTAGCGGGAAGCAATGAGCAGTTCTTC. It translates to CASSLLGLAGSNEQFF.

There are a few counts of this clone. V usage is TRBV29-1 and J usage is TRBJ2-7; the match to TRBD1 covers 7 bases. Germline CDR1 SQVTM, CDR2 ANQGSEA. CDR3 size: 13 residues. With V trimmed by 5 bases and J by 6 bases, 10 bases remained unmatched. The CDR3 is CSVKESTGTEQYF. The DNA of the CDR3 is TGCAGCGTTAAGGAGTCGACAGGGACCGAGCAGTACTTC.

This chain joins TRBV7-9 and TRBJ2-1; a weak D match, TRBD1 (7 bases). The CDR3 has 14 amino acids. Germline assignment: CDR1 SEHNR and CDR2 FQNEAQ (reference sequence). The V and J ends lost 4 bases and 10 bases respectively, with 17 bases between them. In DNA, the CDR3 is TGTGCCAGCAGCTCAGGGGGACTCCCTAGAGAGCAGTTCTTC. Its translation is CASSSGGLPREQFF.

The chain recombines TRBV23-1 with TRBJ1-1, with D perhaps matching TRBD1 (5 bases). TRBV23-1 is an open reading frame whose function is uncertain. This CDR3 contains 14 residues. Trimming took 3 bases from V and 2 from J, leaving 10 bases between them. The DNA for the CDR3 is TGCGCCAGCAGTCATCCAGGGCCCAACACTGAAGCTTTCTTT. Translation: CASSHPGPNTEAFF.

To note about this clone: In this CDR3 the conserved last residue, phenylalanine or tryptophan, is missing, so a read error is likely. In DNA, the CDR3 is TGTGCCACCCGAGGGTCCTTAGGACCTTACGAGCAGTACCTC. This sequence encodes CATRGSLGPYEQYL. V usage is TRBV25-1 and J usage is TRBJ2-7; TRBD2 is a possible D gene (5 bases). This CDR3 is 14 amino acids long. CDR1 and CDR2 (germline): MGHDK, SYGVNS. Trimming stripped 10 bases from V and 4 bases from J, with 20 bases between.

The V gene is TRBV19, the J gene TRBJ2-1; 14 nucleotides match TRBD2. The CDR3 covers 21 residues. Germline CDR1 reads LNHDA; CDR2 reads SQIVND (reference sequence). The ends lost 6 bases at V and 7 bases at J; junction bases unmatched: 23. Here the CDR3 reads CASSRHRLKGLAGESSNEQFF. CDR3 sequence (DNA): TGTGCCAGTAGCCGGCATAGACTAAAGGGACTAGCGGGAGAAAGTTCGAATGAGCAGTTCTTC.

The chain has TRBV7-2 and TRBJ1-1, with D possibly TRBD1 on 5 matching bases. This CDR3 spans 19 amino acids. The V end lost 5 bases, the J end lost 4 bases, and 29 bases lay between the germline ends. The V gene's germline CDR1 is SGHTA and CDR2 FQGNSA. This chain's CDR3 is CASSISEPWGPSRTTEAFF. In DNA form, the CDR3 reads TGTGCCAGCAGCATATCGGAACCATGGGGCCCTTCTCGAACCACTGAAGCTTTCTTT.